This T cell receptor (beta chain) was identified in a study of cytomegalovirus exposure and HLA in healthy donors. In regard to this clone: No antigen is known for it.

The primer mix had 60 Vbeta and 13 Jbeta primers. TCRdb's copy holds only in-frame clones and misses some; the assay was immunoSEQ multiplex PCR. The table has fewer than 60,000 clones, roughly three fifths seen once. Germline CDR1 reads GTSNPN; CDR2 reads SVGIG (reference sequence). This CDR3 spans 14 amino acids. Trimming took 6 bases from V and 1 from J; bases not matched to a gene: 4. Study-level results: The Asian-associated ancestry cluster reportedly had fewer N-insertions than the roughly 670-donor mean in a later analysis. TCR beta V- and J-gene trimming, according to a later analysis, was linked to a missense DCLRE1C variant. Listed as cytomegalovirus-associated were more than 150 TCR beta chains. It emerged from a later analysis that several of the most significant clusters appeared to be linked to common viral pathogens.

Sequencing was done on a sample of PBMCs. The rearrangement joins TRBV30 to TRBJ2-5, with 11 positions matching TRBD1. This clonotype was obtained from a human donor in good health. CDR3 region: CACGTGGTQETQYF. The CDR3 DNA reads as TGTGCCTGCGGGACAGGGGGTACCCAAGAGACCCAGTACTTC. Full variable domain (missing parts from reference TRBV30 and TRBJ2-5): SQTIHQWPATLVQPVGSPLSLECTVEGTSNPNLYWYRQAAGRGLQLLFYSVGIGQISSEVPQNLSASRPQDRQFILSSKKLLLSDSGFYLCACGTGGTQETQYFGPGTRLLVL.